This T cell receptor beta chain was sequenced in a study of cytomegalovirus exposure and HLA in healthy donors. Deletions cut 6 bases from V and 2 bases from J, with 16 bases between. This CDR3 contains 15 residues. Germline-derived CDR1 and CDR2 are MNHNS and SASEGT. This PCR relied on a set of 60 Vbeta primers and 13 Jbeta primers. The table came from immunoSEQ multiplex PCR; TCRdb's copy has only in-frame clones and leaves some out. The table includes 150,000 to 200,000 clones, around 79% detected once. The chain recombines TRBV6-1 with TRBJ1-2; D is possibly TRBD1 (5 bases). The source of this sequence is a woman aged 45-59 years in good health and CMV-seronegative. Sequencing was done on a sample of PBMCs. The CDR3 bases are TGTGCCAGCAGCCCCGGGGGGGGTATGAACTATGGCTACACCTTC. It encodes CASSPGGGMNYGYTF.